Listed below are T cell receptor beta chains from one sample, sequenced in a study of shared clonotypes between healthy human individuals. Sequenced by immunoSEQ multiplex PCR; TCRdb stores in-frame clones only, minus some. The table lists about 1,900,000 clones, just under 95% of them singletons. The specimen was naive CD8+ T cells sorted from blood. These receptor sequences come from a man younger than 35 in good health. The CDR3 runs from the conserved cysteine through the conserved F or W. Each record gives: V gene, J gene, clone size, CDR3 length, D gene, CDR3 protein, CDR3 DNA. The D gene is left open where the match is weak. Clone size is not always given. Where it is, it says once, few, many or a class for expanded clones.

v_gene: TRBV9; j_gene: TRBJ2-5; abundance: -; len: 15; d_gene: TRBD1; CDR3aa: CASSLRQGAQETQYF; CDR3nt: TGTGCCAGCAGCCTGCGACAGGGAGCCCAAGAGACCCAGTACTTC
v_gene: TRBV5-1; j_gene: TRBJ2-7; abundance: -; len: 15; d_gene: TRBD2; CDR3aa: CASSWSGRVNHEQYF; CDR3nt: TGCGCCAGCAGCTGGAGCGGGAGAGTGAATCACGAGCAGTACTTC
v_gene: TRBV19; j_gene: TRBJ2-1; abundance: -; len: 14; d_gene: -; CDR3aa: CASSMKGTYNEQFF; CDR3nt: TGTGCCAGTAGTATGAAAGGTACCTACAATGAGCAGTTCTTC
v_gene: TRBV16; j_gene: TRBJ2-7; abundance: -; len: 13; d_gene: -; CDR3aa: CASSQGPTYEQYF; CDR3nt: TGTGCCAGCAGCCAAGGCCCGACCTACGAGCAGTACTTC
v_gene: TRBV21-1; j_gene: TRBJ1-4; abundance: -; len: 15; d_gene: -; CDR3aa: CASSQPRVINEKLFF; CDR3nt: TGTGCCAGCAGCCAACCCCGGGTCATTAATGAAAAACTGTTTTTT
v_gene: TRBV27; j_gene: TRBJ2-1; abundance: -; len: 15; d_gene: TRBD1; CDR3aa: CASSLSGTGHNEQFF; CDR3nt: TGTGCCAGCAGTTTATCCGGGACAGGGCACAATGAGCAGTTCTTC
v_gene: TRBV27; j_gene: TRBJ1-1; abundance: -; len: 15; d_gene: -; CDR3aa: CASSLSGAGNTEAFF; CDR3nt: TGTGCCAGCAGCCTTTCAGGGGCAGGGAACACTGAAGCTTTCTTT
v_gene: TRBV7-5; j_gene: TRBJ1-1; abundance: -; len: 13; d_gene: -; CDR3aa: CARSPDGNTEAFF; CDR3nt: TGTGCCAGAAGCCCGGACGGGAACACTGAAGCTTTCTTT
v_gene: TRBV11-3; j_gene: TRBJ2-1; abundance: -; len: 14; d_gene: -; CDR3aa: CASSSLDEDNEQFF; CDR3nt: TGTGCCAGCAGCTCACTGGATGAGGACAATGAGCAGTTCTTC
v_gene: TRBV29-1; j_gene: TRBJ1-2; abundance: -; len: 13; d_gene: -; CDR3aa: CSVDEVGNYGYTF; CDR3nt: TGCAGCGTTGACGAAGTTGGGAACTATGGCTACACCTTC
v_gene: TRBV6-5; j_gene: TRBJ2-7; abundance: -; len: 14; d_gene: -; CDR3aa: CASSYGTGTYEQYF; CDR3nt: TGTGCCAGCAGTTACGGGACCGGGACCTACGAGCAGTACTTC
v_gene: TRBV4-1; j_gene: TRBJ1-5; abundance: -; len: 17; d_gene: -; CDR3aa: CASSQVQGIESNQPQHF; CDR3nt: TGCGCCAGCAGCCAAGTTCAGGGGATAGAAAGCAATCAGCCCCAGCATTTT
v_gene: TRBV2; j_gene: TRBJ2-1; abundance: -; len: 15; d_gene: TRBD1; CDR3aa: CASSEALDRAFLQFF; CDR3nt: TGTGCCAGCAGTGAAGCTTTGGACAGGGCATTTTTGCAGTTCTTC
v_gene: TRBV6-5; j_gene: TRBJ1-3; abundance: -; len: 14; d_gene: -; CDR3aa: CASRRIDSGNTIYF; CDR3nt: TGTGCCAGCAGGCGAATTGACTCTGGAAACACCATATATTTT
v_gene: TRBV6-6; j_gene: TRBJ1-5; abundance: -; len: 16; d_gene: -; CDR3aa: CASRGGGYGFFQPQHF; CDR3nt: TGTGCCAGCCGCGGGGGGGGCTATGGTTTTTTTCAGCCCCAGCATTTT
v_gene: TRBV28; j_gene: TRBJ1-6; abundance: -; len: 17; d_gene: -; CDR3aa: CASSPWGESSYNSPLHF; CDR3nt: TGTGCCAGCAGCCCCTGGGGGGAATCCTCCTATAATTCACCCCTCCACTTT
v_gene: TRBV28; j_gene: TRBJ2-2; abundance: -; len: 13; d_gene: -; CDR3aa: CASSFVNTGELFF; CDR3nt: TGTGCCAGCAGTTTTGTGAACACCGGGGAGCTGTTTTTT
v_gene: TRBV7-9; j_gene: TRBJ2-7; abundance: -; len: 13; d_gene: -; CDR3aa: CASSSDFAYEQYF; CDR3nt: TGTGCCAGCAGCTCGGACTTCGCCTACGAGCAGTACTTC
v_gene: TRBV29-1; j_gene: TRBJ2-2; abundance: -; len: 12; d_gene: -; CDR3aa: CSAEGGVGELFF; CDR3nt: TGCAGCGCCGAGGGGGGTGTCGGGGAGCTGTTTTTT
v_gene: TRBV19; j_gene: TRBJ1-2; abundance: -; len: 18; d_gene: TRBD1; CDR3aa: CASSHSGTAANFLYGYTF; CDR3nt: TGTGCCAGTAGCCACAGCGGGACAGCCGCCAATTTCCTCTATGGCTACACCTTC
v_gene: TRBV6-1; j_gene: TRBJ2-7; abundance: -; len: 15; d_gene: TRBD1; CDR3aa: CASSEGTGPSYEQYF; CDR3nt: TGTGCCAGCAGTGAAGGGACAGGGCCTTCCTACGAGCAGTACTTC
v_gene: TRBV27; j_gene: TRBJ1-5; abundance: few; len: 14; d_gene: -; CDR3aa: CASSYLGSNQPQHF; CDR3nt: TGTGCCAGCAGCTACCTCGGGAGCAATCAGCCCCAGCATTTT
v_gene: TRBV5-6; j_gene: TRBJ2-2; abundance: once; len: 16; d_gene: TRBD1; CDR3aa: CASSHRDRGGTGELFF; CDR3nt: TGTGCCAGCAGCCACCGGGACAGGGGTGGTACCGGGGAGCTGTTTTTT
v_gene: TRBV28; j_gene: TRBJ2-7; abundance: once; len: 15; d_gene: TRBD2; CDR3aa: CASRASGGAFYEQYF; CDR3nt: TGTGCAAGTAGGGCTAGCGGGGGGGCTTTCTACGAGCAGTACTTC
v_gene: TRBV6-6; j_gene: TRBJ2-5; abundance: -; len: 15; d_gene: -; CDR3aa: CASTPGGLLGETQYF; CDR3nt: TGTGCCAGCACCCCAGGGGGGTTACTGGGGGAGACCCAGTACTTC
v_gene: TRBV6-5; j_gene: TRBJ2-2; abundance: -; len: 13; d_gene: TRBD2; CDR3aa: CATGGPYAGELFF; CDR3nt: TGTGCGACGGGAGGGCCTTATGCCGGGGAGCTGTTTTTT
v_gene: TRBV13; j_gene: TRBJ2-2; abundance: -; len: 13; d_gene: -; CDR3aa: CASSLSLIGELFF; CDR3nt: TGTGCCAGCAGCTTAAGTCTGATCGGGGAGCTGTTTTTT
v_gene: TRBV10-1; j_gene: TRBJ2-2; abundance: -; len: 14; d_gene: -; CDR3aa: CASSESPGTGELFF; CDR3nt: TGCGCCAGCAGTGAGTCACCGGGGACCGGGGAGCTGTTTTTT
v_gene: TRBV30; j_gene: TRBJ1-1; abundance: -; len: 13; d_gene: -; CDR3aa: CAWSVGGGTEAFF; CDR3nt: TGTGCCTGGAGTGTAGGGGGAGGCACTGAAGCTTTCTTT
v_gene: TRBV6-5; j_gene: TRBJ2-3; abundance: -; len: 14; d_gene: -; CDR3aa: CASSLSGEADTQYF; CDR3nt: TGTGCCAGCAGTTTGTCAGGGGAAGCAGATACGCAGTATTTT
v_gene: TRBV28; j_gene: TRBJ1-2; abundance: -; len: 15; d_gene: TRBD1; CDR3aa: CASSLFPGGTYGYTF; CDR3nt: TGTGCCAGCAGTTTATTCCCAGGGGGCACCTATGGCTACACCTTC
v_gene: TRBV27; j_gene: TRBJ1-2; abundance: once; len: 14; d_gene: -; CDR3aa: CASSLKSAGYGYTF; CDR3nt: TGTGCCAGCAGTTTGAAATCGGCAGGGTATGGCTACACCTTC
v_gene: TRBV14; j_gene: TRBJ2-1; abundance: -; len: 15; d_gene: TRBD2; CDR3aa: CASSKAGGLLREQFF; CDR3nt: TGTGCCAGCAGCAAAGCGGGAGGGCTTCTCCGGGAGCAGTTCTTC
v_gene: TRBV15; j_gene: TRBJ1-6; abundance: -; len: 16; d_gene: -; CDR3aa: CATSREGGPYNSPLHF; CDR3nt: TGTGCCACCAGCAGAGAGGGGGGGCCTTATAATTCACCCCTCCACTTT
v_gene: TRBV5-5; j_gene: TRBJ2-7; abundance: -; len: 13; d_gene: TRBD1; CDR3aa: CASSTGGPYEQYF; CDR3nt: TGTGCCAGCAGCACAGGGGGTCCCTACGAGCAGTACTTC
v_gene: TRBV5-5; j_gene: TRBJ1-2; abundance: -; len: 15; d_gene: -; CDR3aa: CASSLEGQPYYGYTF; CDR3nt: TGTGCCAGCAGCTTGGAAGGACAGCCTTACTATGGCTACACCTTC
v_gene: TRBV9; j_gene: TRBJ2-5; abundance: -; len: 14; d_gene: TRBD1; CDR3aa: CASSFAGTEETQYF; CDR3nt: TGTGCCAGCAGCTTTGCCGGGACAGAAGAGACCCAGTACTTC
v_gene: TRBV11-2; j_gene: TRBJ2-7; abundance: -; len: 17; d_gene: -; CDR3aa: CASSFPGHGEDLYEQYF; CDR3nt: TGTGCCAGCAGCTTCCCGGGCCACGGGGAAGATCTCTACGAGCAGTACTTC
v_gene: TRBV6-5; j_gene: TRBJ2-7; abundance: once; len: 14; d_gene: -; CDR3aa: CASSGMDSSYEQYF; CDR3nt: TGTGCCAGCAGTGGGATGGACAGCTCCTACGAGCAGTACTTC
v_gene: TRBV30; j_gene: TRBJ2-3; abundance: -; len: 13; d_gene: TRBD2; CDR3aa: CAWSASGGASQYF; CDR3nt: TGTGCCTGGAGCGCTAGCGGGGGGGCCAGTCAGTATTTT
v_gene: TRBV25-1; j_gene: TRBJ2-7; abundance: -; len: 12; d_gene: -; CDR3aa: CASSDGAYEQYF; CDR3nt: TGTGCCAGCAGTGATGGAGCCTACGAGCAGTACTTC
v_gene: TRBV4-1; j_gene: TRBJ2-7; abundance: -; len: 18; d_gene: TRBD2; CDR3aa: CASSQGGGYTTDLYEQYF; CDR3nt: TGCGCCAGCAGCCAAGGGGGGGGTTACACTACAGACCTCTACGAGCAGTACTTC
v_gene: TRBV9; j_gene: TRBJ2-5; abundance: -; len: 13; d_gene: -; CDR3aa: CASSEWDQETQYF; CDR3nt: TGTGCCAGCAGCGAGTGGGACCAAGAGACCCAGTACTTC
v_gene: TRBV5-6; j_gene: TRBJ2-7; abundance: -; len: 17; d_gene: TRBD2; CDR3aa: CASSATSGGSSSYEQYF; CDR3nt: TGTGCCAGCAGCGCCACTAGCGGGGGGTCGAGTTCCTACGAGCAGTACTTC